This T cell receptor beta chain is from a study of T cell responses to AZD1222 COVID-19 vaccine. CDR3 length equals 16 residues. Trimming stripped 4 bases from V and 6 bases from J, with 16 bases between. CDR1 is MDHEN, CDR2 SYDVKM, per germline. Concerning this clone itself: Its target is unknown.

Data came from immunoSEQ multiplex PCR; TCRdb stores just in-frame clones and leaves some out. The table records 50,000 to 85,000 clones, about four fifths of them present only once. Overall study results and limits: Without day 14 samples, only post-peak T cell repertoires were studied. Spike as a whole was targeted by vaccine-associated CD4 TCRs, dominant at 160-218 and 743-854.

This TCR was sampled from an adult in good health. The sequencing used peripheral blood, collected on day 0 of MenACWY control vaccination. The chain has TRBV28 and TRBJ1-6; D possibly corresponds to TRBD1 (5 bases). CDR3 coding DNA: TGTGCCAGCAGTTCCATTGGGACGCCCCCTAATTCACCCCTCCACTTT. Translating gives CASSSIGTPPNSPLHF.